This T cell receptor (beta chain) was identified in a study of cytomegalovirus exposure and HLA in healthy donors. Findings and caveats of the study: Most TCRs appeared rarely, but some public TCRs recurred in many donors.

Both 60 Vbeta primers and 13 Jbeta primers went into the PCR. The assay was immunoSEQ multiplex PCR, and TCRdb's table has in-frame clones only and misses some. The data hold around 160,000 clones, with 60% to 85% observed a single time. Germline-derived CDR1 and CDR2 are MNHEY and SMNVEV (reference sequence). Trimming removed 6 bases at V and 4 bases at J, with 10 bases between. The CDR3 spans 13 residues. Remarks on this clone: Its antigen is not known.

The clonotype was recovered from a woman aged 35 to 49 in good health and CMV-seropositive. The sample consisted of PBMCs. This chain joins TRBV27 and TRBJ2-1; D may be TRBD1 (7 bases). The chain's CDR3 is CASRTGRYNEQFF. The DNA for the CDR3 is TGTGCCAGCAGGACAGGGAGGTACAATGAGCAGTTCTTC.